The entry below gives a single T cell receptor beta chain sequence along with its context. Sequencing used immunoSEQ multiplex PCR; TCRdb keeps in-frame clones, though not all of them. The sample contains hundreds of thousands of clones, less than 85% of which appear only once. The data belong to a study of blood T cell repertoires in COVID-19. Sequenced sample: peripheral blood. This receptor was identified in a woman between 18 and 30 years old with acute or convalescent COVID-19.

CDR3: CATPGFRGAVYNEQFF. DNA for the CDR3: TGTGCCACCCCGGGATTCCGGGGGGCGGTCTACAATGAGCAGTTCTTC. The chain employs TRBV24-1 and TRBJ2-1; weak D call: TRBD2 (7 bases). The CDR3 sequence is 16 residues long. With 9 bases removed from V and 3 bases from J, the gap between germline ends came to 20 bases. Germline V gene data show CDR1 as KGHDR and CDR2 as SFDVKD.